This note documents a single T cell receptor beta chain sequence. These data come from a study of control samples from healthy donors and cancer patients. The CDR3 sequence is 16 residues long. Germline assignment: CDR1 SGHRS and CDR2 YFSETQ. Deletions cut 2 bases from V and 8 bases from J, with 19 bases between. This table comes from immunoSEQ multiplex PCR, and its TCRdb copy is limited to in-frame clones, with some not included. The sample yields 100,000 to 150,000 clones, roughly 89% seen once. This chain uses TRBV5-1 with TRBJ1-4; no reliable D call. Material: blood. The clonotype was recovered from a man aged 18 to 30 in good health. The DNA for the CDR3 is TGCGCCAGCAGCTTATCTCCCACAGCCACTGAGGAAAAACTGTTTTTT. Its protein product is CASSLSPTATEEKLFF.